This T cell receptor beta chain is from a study of resident and recirculating memory T cells in vitiligo. Looking at the study overall: Shave-biopsy epidermis from lesional and nonlesional skin was sequenced alongside PBMCs.

Only in-frame clones appear in the TCRdb table, and some are missing; sequencing was by immunoSEQ multiplex PCR. The data contain approximately 69,000 clones, approximately 90% of them singletons. Between the trimmed V and J ends, which lost 4 bases and 1 base, there was a span of 14 bases. The CDR3 consists of 15 residues. CDR1 and CDR2 from the germline V gene are MDHEN and SYDVKM. No vitiligo treatment was given during the prior three months. The specimen sequenced was blood. The TCR sequence derives from a male donor with vitiligo. The gene calls are TRBV28 and TRBJ2-7, with D unclear. The CDR3 nucleotides read TGTGCCAGCAGTTCAGTGGGCCCTCAGTCCTACGAGCAGTACTTC. This gives the protein CASSSVGPQSYEQYF.